The next 4 T cell receptor beta chains were all read from a single sample in a study of CD8+ T cells in alopecia areata. RNA extraction was followed by reverse transcription into cDNA, which acted as the sequencing template. Some clones are missing from TCRdb's copy, which holds only in-frame ones; the method was immunoSEQ multiplex PCR. The table lists roughly 180,000 clones, 45% to 65% of them singletons. Treatment: oral pan-JAK inhibitor, 5-10 mg twice daily. Here the sequenced sample was CD4+ T cells sorted from blood, taken at week 4, from a patient treated with tofacitinib. These receptors were obtained from a human donor with alopecia areata.

This chain connects TRBV9 to TRBJ1-2; perhaps TRBD1 as D (5 bases). The CDR3 sequence is 10 residues long. Germline assignment: CDR1 SGDLS and CDR2 YYNGEE. Trimming took 6 bases from V and 5 from J, leaving 5 bases between them. CDR3 protein: CASTGYGYTF. The CDR3 region has the DNA TGTGCCAGCACAGGGTATGGCTACACCTTC.

The chain couples TRBV30 to TRBJ2-1; tentative D call: TRBD2 (6 bases). Germline assignment: CDR1 GTSNPN and CDR2 SVGIG (reference sequence). The CDR3 totals 9 residues. Trimming pared 8 bases from V and 13 bases from J, leaving 12 bases between. CDR3 nucleotides: TGTGCCCACCGGGGGAACCAGTTCTTC. Translating gives CAHRGNQFF.

J is TRBJ2-3 and V is TRBV7-2, with D perhaps matching TRBD2 (6 bases). In germline, CDR1 is SGHTA, CDR2 FQGNSA. This CDR3 is built from 12 residues. The V and J ends lost 4 bases and 7 bases respectively, with 9 bases between them. In nucleotides, the CDR3 is TGTGCCAGCAGCTCAAGCGGGTATACGCAGTATTTT. This encodes CASSSSGYTQYF.

This clone has a handful of counts. The V and J genes are TRBV29-1 and TRBJ2-6; D gene uncertain. V shed 8 bases and J shed 0 bases, with 5 bases lying between them. The CDR3 totals 12 residues. Germline V gene data show CDR1 as SQVTM and CDR2 as ANQGSEA. CDR3 sequence: CSFSSGANVLTF. As DNA, the CDR3 is TGCAGCTTTAGCTCTGGGGCCAACGTCCTGACTTTC.